Listed below are T cell receptor beta chains from one sample, sequenced in a study of cytomegalovirus exposure and HLA in healthy donors. Assay: immunoSEQ multiplex PCR; the TCRdb copy retains only in-frame clones and omits some. The sample consists of about 58,000 clones, 90% of them appearing once. The sample consisted of PBMCs. These receptors were taken from a man aged 18-30 years in good health and CMV-seronegative. Both conserved end residues are part of each CDR3. The D gene is left open where the match is weak. Size tells how often a clone was seen (once, few, many) or the class of an expanded clone, and some rows leave it out.

d_call,j_call,v_call,clone_size,cdr3_aa,cdr3_nt
-,TRBJ2-2,TRBV14,once,CASSRGRELFF,TGTGCCAGCAGCCGCGGTCGGGAGCTGTTTTTT
TRBD2,TRBJ2-3,TRBV30,-,CAWSKRGTSGSTDTQYF,TGTGCCTGGAGTAAAAGGGGGACTAGCGGTAGCACAGATACGCAGTATTTT
-,TRBJ2-3,TRBV19,-,CASGSTDTQYF,TGTGCTTCGGGGAGCACAGATACGCAGTATTTT
-,TRBJ2-7,TRBV7-2,-,CASSLAGGGYEQYF,TGTGCCAGCAGCTTAGCGGGAGGGGGCTACGAGCAGTACTTC
-,TRBJ2-1,TRBV4-1,-,CASRTWDKTDPHEQFF,TGCGCCAGCAGAACCTGGGACAAGACTGATCCACATGAGCAGTTCTTC
-,TRBJ1-5,TRBV28,few,CASSFYINQPQHF,TGTGCCAGCAGTTTCTATATTAATCAGCCCCAGCATTTT
TRBD2,TRBJ2-3,TRBV2,once,CASGGETDTQYF,TGTGCCAGCGGGGGGGAGACAGATACGCAGTATTTT
TRBD1,TRBJ2-5,TRBV7-9,-,CAGDRAVEETQYF,TGTGCCGGGGACAGGGCGGTGGAAGAGACCCAGTACTTC
TRBD2,TRBJ2-7,TRBV5-5,-,CASSFSLAETYEQYF,TGTGCCAGCAGCTTTTCGCTAGCGGAGACCTACGAGCAGTACTTC
-,TRBJ2-2,TRBV5-1,-,CASSLPGITGELFF,TGCGCCAGCAGCTTGCCGGGAATCACCGGGGAGCTGTTTTTT
-,TRBJ2-3,TRBV5-1,once,CASSSDRGSTDTQYF,TGCGCCAGCAGCTCTGATAGGGGCAGCACAGATACGCAGTATTTT
-,TRBJ2-1,TRBV23-1,-,CASSQGGVGYNEQFF,TGCGCCAGCAGTCAAGGCGGGGTCGGTTACAATGAGCAGTTCTTC
-,TRBJ2-3,TRBV15,-,CATSHYGDTQYF,TGTGCCACCAGCCACTACGGAGATACGCAGTATTTT
-,TRBJ2-1,TRBV29-1,once,CSVGQGMVTYNEQFF,TGCAGCGTTGGGCAGGGAATGGTGACCTACAATGAGCAGTTCTTC
-,TRBJ2-1,TRBV28,once,CASSLEGTGEQFF,TGTGCCAGCAGTTTAGAGGGAACGGGGGAGCAGTTCTTC
TRBD1,TRBJ2-7,TRBV11-2,few,CASSPDRGPPYF,TGTGCCAGCAGTCCAGACAGGGGGCCTCCGTACTTC
TRBD2,TRBJ2-3,TRBV30,-,CAWTRELAGVADTQYF,TGTGCCTGGACCCGCGAGCTAGCGGGAGTCGCAGATACGCAGTATTTT
-,TRBJ1-5,TRBV27,-,CASSPRLSQPQHF,TGTGCCAGCAGTCCCAGGTTGAGTCAGCCCCAGCATTTT
-,TRBJ1-3,TRBV27,-,CASRLTASSGNTIYF,TGTGCCAGCAGACTGACAGCGAGCTCTGGAAACACCATATATTTT
TRBD1,TRBJ2-5,TRBV11-2,-,CASSPPGQGRAGTKYF,TGTGCCAGCAGCCCGCCGGGACAGGGGAGGGCGGGGACCAAGTACTTC
-,TRBJ2-5,TRBV6-6,-,CASSITGRETQYF,TGTGCCAGCAGTATCACAGGGCGGGAGACCCAGTACTTC
-,TRBJ1-5,TRBV19,-,CASSMGAGRSNQPQHF,TGTGCCAGTAGTATGGGGGCAGGACGTAGCAATCAGCCCCAGCATTTT
-,TRBJ2-7,TRBV29-1,-,CSVLTDYSYEQYF,TGCAGCGTCCTAACGGACTATTCCTACGAGCAGTACTTC
TRBD2,TRBJ2-2,TRBV7-3,-,CASSLGLAAGELFF,TGTGCCAGCAGCTTGGGGCTAGCGGCCGGGGAGCTGTTTTTT
TRBD1,TRBJ2-1,TRBV19,few,CASSRQGWQFF,TGTGCCAGTAGTAGACAGGGTTGGCAGTTCTTC
TRBD2,TRBJ2-1,TRBV7-6,-,CASSLVGGPLGRQFF,TGTGCCAGCAGCTTAGTGGGAGGGCCCCTCGGCCGGCAGTTCTTC
-,TRBJ2-1,TRBV6-6,once,CASTSPSSYNEQFF,TGTGCCAGCACCAGCCCTAGCTCCTACAATGAGCAGTTCTTC
-,TRBJ2-7,TRBV11-2,once,CASSLEARISLIYEQYF,TGTGCCAGCAGCTTAGAGGCCAGGATCTCCCTCATCTACGAGCAGTACTTC
TRBD2,TRBJ2-1,TRBV7-6,-,CASSLSGGRAEEQFF,TGTGCCAGCAGCCTGTCCGGCGGGAGGGCAGAGGAGCAGTTCTTC
-,TRBJ2-5,TRBV10-3,-,CAISEGGSQETQYF,TGTGCCATCAGTGAAGGAGGCAGCCAAGAGACCCAGTACTTC
-,TRBJ1-2,TRBV28,-,CASTSLRGDGYTF,TGTGCCAGCACCTCGTTAAGGGGCGATGGCTACACCTTC
-,TRBJ2-2,TRBV18,once,CASSVSNTGELFF,TGTGCCAGCTCAGTCTCGAACACCGGGGAGCTGTTTTTT
TRBD2,TRBJ2-2,TRBV10-3,-,CAISEPPGLAGAGELFF,TGTGCCATCAGTGAGCCTCCGGGACTAGCGGGAGCCGGGGAGCTGTTTTTT
TRBD1,TRBJ2-7,TRBV6-6,-,CASSYRSGGHLEQYF,TGTGCCAGCAGTTACCGGTCAGGGGGCCATCTCGAGCAGTACTTC
TRBD1,TRBJ2-7,TRBV2,few,CASSVPGQGMYEQYF,TGTGCCAGCAGCGTACCGGGACAGGGAATGTACGAGCAGTACTTC
-,TRBJ2-2,TRBV7-3,once,CASSLNPGLLTGELFF,TGTGCCAGCAGCTTAAATCCGGGACTCCTCACCGGGGAGCTGTTTTTT
TRBD1,TRBJ2-7,TRBV6-5,-,CAVEERTGSYEQYF,TGTGCCGTAGAGGAACGGACAGGGTCCTACGAGCAGTACTTC
-,TRBJ2-1,TRBV7-2,once,CASSEDWSSYNEQFF,TGTGCCAGCAGCGAAGACTGGAGCTCCTACAATGAGCAGTTCTTC
TRBD2,TRBJ2-5,TRBV6-6,-,CASSQGWGGKETQYF,TGTGCCAGCAGCCAGGGCTGGGGGGGTAAGGAGACCCAGTACTTC
-,TRBJ1-1,TRBV4-3,-,CASSLGDLNTEAFF,TGCGCCAGCAGCTTGGGGGACTTGAACACTGAAGCTTTCTTT
-,TRBJ2-1,TRBV13,-,CASGAGGTSGGEQFF,TGTGCCAGCGGGGCCGGGGGTACCTCCGGCGGTGAGCAGTTCTTC
TRBD1,TRBJ1-1,TRBV27,-,CASSRDRLNTEAFF,TGTGCCAGCAGTAGGGACAGGTTGAACACTGAAGCTTTCTTT
TRBD2,TRBJ2-3,TRBV5-6,once,CASSLDGSGRARDTQYF,TGTGCCAGCAGCTTGGATGGTTCCGGGAGGGCACGAGATACGCAGTATTTT
TRBD1,TRBJ2-6,TRBV27,-,CASSSRDRGKFGANVLTF,TGTGCCAGCAGTTCTAGGGACAGGGGCAAGTTTGGGGCCAACGTCCTGACTTTC
TRBD1,TRBJ1-3,TRBV18,-,CASSRGQGVNTIYF,TGTGCCAGCTCACGCGGACAGGGCGTAAACACCATATATTTT
-,TRBJ2-1,TRBV12-1,-,CASSSSGSSYNEQFF,TGTGCCAGCAGCTCTAGCGGGAGCTCCTACAATGAGCAGTTCTTC
-,TRBJ2-3,TRBV5-6,few,CASSSIQGILTDTQYF,TGTGCCAGCAGCTCAATACAGGGAATACTCACAGATACGCAGTATTTT
TRBD1,TRBJ2-3,TRBV19,-,CASRRQGQRIIDTQYF,TGTGCCAGTAGACGTCAGGGACAGCGCATTATTGATACGCAGTATTTT
TRBD2,TRBJ2-3,TRBV29-1,-,CSAFSHRGGGTDTQYF,TGCAGCGCCTTTTCCCACCGGGGGGGTGGGACAGATACGCAGTATTTT
TRBD1,TRBJ2-5,TRBV7-9,once,CASSAPPGTGVFRETQYF,TGTGCCAGCAGTGCTCCTCCCGGGACAGGGGTCTTTAGAGAGACCCAGTACTTC